This T cell receptor beta chain was profiled in a study of T cells in Graves' hyperthyroidism and ophthalmopathy (dated by TCRdb to the late 2010s). Context from the whole study: Peripheral blood samples were taken at the time of initial diagnosis, prior to any treatment. A discovery cohort of roughly 100 patients, about 40 with Graves' ophthalmopathy and over 55 with stable Graves' hyperthyroidism, was used to find distinguishing TCR V-J signatures. Prospective prediction of ophthalmopathy was tested in an independent validation cohort of 18 hyperthyroidism patients and 17 patients who later progressed to ophthalmopathy. The 100 discovery patients were randomly split 7:3 into training and test sets. Thyroid tissue and blood T-cell repertoires from more than five Graves' hyperthyroidism patients were also compared in the study. Following sampling, methimazole starting at 30 mg daily was given to hyperthyroidism patients, and high-dose intravenous methylprednisolone was given to ophthalmopathy patients. TCR Vbeta CDR3 sequencing of fewer than 150 peripheral blood samples (43 ophthalmopathy, 75 hyperthyroidism and 17 progressor patients) is reported in the paper.

Results the study describes overall, beyond this receptor: In validation, progression to ophthalmopathy was predicted by the model with roughly 71% sensitivity and under 85% specificity, a median of roughly 6.4 months before onset. Most expanded thyroid clonotypes (frequency above 0.001) were also detected in blood, a finding suggesting that blood repertoires may reflect thyroid immune responses. A model built on a 13 V-J signature distinguished ophthalmopathy from stable hyperthyroidism, reaching around 90% sensitivity and under 84% specificity in cross-validation and 80%/75% in testing. No statistical method was used to fix the sample size in advance, and group allocation was not hidden from the investigators.

Stable Graves' hyperthyroidism was defined as the absence of progression to ophthalmopathy over 18 months of follow-up. The hyperthyroidism patients were between 18 and 65 years old and newly diagnosed, with a disease duration of less than 2 months. Exclusion was applied to patients with uncontrolled infections, other autoimmune diseases, pregnancy or lactation. Clinical symptoms, serum thyroxine and TRAb, thyroid ultrasound, and orbital computed tomography formed the basis for the diagnoses. Ficoll-Paque density gradient centrifugation was used to isolate PBMCs from around 10 ml of fresh peripheral blood. Total RNA was extracted using Trizol reagent, and RNA quality was assessed on an Agilent 2100 Bioanalyzer. The CDR3 numbers 19 residues from cysteine through phenylalanine. The DNA shown is the 57-base CDR3, in frame from base 1. V has 3 bases trimmed and J has 0 bases trimmed; junction bases matching no gene number 12. CDR1 and CDR2, per the germline V gene, are SQVTM and ANQGSEA.

The TCR beta CDR3 regions were amplified from RNA transcripts. A first-round RT-PCR of the TCR CDR3 used the HTBI primer set with the Qiagen OneStep RT-PCR kit. Libraries were constructed in a second round of multiplex PCR, after which size selection and purification were carried out. The libraries were sequenced on an Illumina HiSeq2000 using paired-end 100 bp reads. As for the authors' bioinformatics: SOAPnuke was used to process the raw data, throwing out any read that contained adapters or uncalled bases, had a mean Phred below 15, or lacked an exact constant-primer or identifier match. COPE v1.2.5 was used to merge the high-quality paired reads, and each unique nucleotide sequence was defined as a clonotype. Clonotypes were aligned to IMGT TRBV, TRBD and TRBJ reference segments using MiTCR v1.1. The analysis was restricted to V-J combinations with a frequency above 0.0001, which together covered 99% to 99.2% of the repertoires. A TCS score was defined as the ratio between F50 (clonal expansion) and ExV (chaos), using BLOSUM62-based TCRdist between CDR3 peptides within each V-J. Welch's t-statistics and random forest reduced several hundred V-J features to 10 to 15, which were used in a naive Bayes classifier (R e1071). TCRdb passed the public sequencing reads through fastp at Q25 and MiXCR, retaining productive beta sequences. Rows with one shared CDR3 protein collapse into an entry with the most common genes and DNA. The V and J calls and clone size are TCRdb's, not the authors'. The sample yields about 700,000 distinct CDR3 sequences; around 13% were counted once. The ten largest clones add up to about a tenth of the sample.

About this clonotype: Its antigen is not yet known. Base-call qualities are not available, and no considerably larger clone is one nucleotide away.

Sequenced material: blood. This receptor was identified in a woman under 30 with Graves' hyperthyroidism. The sequence joins TRBV29-1 to TRBJ2-1, with 12 bases aligning to TRBD2. The sequenced DNA is TGCAGCGTTGACCGACTAGCGGGAGCCCCAAGGAGCTCCTACAATGAGCAGTTCTTC. Translated, this is CSVDRLAGAPRSSYNEQFF.